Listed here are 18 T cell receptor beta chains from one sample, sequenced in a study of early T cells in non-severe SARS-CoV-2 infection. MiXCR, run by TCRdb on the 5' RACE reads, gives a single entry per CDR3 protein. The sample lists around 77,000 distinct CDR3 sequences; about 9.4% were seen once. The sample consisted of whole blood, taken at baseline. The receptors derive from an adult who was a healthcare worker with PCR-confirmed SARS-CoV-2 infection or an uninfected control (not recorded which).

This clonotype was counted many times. The chain's CDR3 is CASSQLSGGAADTQYF. CDR3 DNA sequence: TGCGCCAGCAGCCAGCTTAGCGGGGGGGCGGCAGATACGCAGTATTTT. This chain uses TRBV4-3 with TRBJ2-3, with 11 bases identical to TRBD2. The germline gives CDR1 LGHNA, CDR2 YSLEER. Trimming at V came to 3 bases and at J to 4 bases, leaving 6 bases not matched to a gene. The CDR3 loop spans 16 amino acids.

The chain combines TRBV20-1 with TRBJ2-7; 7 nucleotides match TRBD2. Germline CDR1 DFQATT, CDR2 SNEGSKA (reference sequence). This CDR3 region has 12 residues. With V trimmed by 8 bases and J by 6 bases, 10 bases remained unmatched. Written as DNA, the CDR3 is TGCAGTATTCAGCCGACGGGGGGCGAGCAGTACTTC. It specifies CSIQPTGGEQYF.

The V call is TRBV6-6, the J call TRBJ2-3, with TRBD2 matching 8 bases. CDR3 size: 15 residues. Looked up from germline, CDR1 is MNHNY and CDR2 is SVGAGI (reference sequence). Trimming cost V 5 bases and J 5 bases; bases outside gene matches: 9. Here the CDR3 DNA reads TGTGCCAGCAGTGTCGGGGGGGCAGGTAAAGATACGCAGTATTTT. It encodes CASSVGGAGKDTQYF.

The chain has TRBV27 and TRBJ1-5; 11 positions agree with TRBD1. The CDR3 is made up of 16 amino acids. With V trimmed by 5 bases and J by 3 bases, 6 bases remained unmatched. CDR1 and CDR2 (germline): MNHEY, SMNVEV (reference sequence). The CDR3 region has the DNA TGTGCCAGCAGTACCGGGACAGGGGGTCTCAATCAGCCCCAGCATTTT. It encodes CASSTGTGGLNQPQHF.

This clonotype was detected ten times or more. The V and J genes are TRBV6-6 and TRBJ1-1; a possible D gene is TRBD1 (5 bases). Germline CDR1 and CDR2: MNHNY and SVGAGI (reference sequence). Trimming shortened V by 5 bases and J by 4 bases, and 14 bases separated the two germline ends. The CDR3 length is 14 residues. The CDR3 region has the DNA TGTGCCAGCAGTGATCAGGGATCTTCCACTGAAGCTTTCTTT. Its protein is CASSDQGSSTEAFF.

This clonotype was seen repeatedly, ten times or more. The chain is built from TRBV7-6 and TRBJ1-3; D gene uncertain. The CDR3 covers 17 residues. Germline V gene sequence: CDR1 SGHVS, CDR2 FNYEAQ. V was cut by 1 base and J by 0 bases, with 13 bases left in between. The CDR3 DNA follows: TGTGCCAGCAGCTTAGGGGGTCTTGGAATCTCTGGAAACACCATATATTTT. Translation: CASSLGGLGISGNTIYF.

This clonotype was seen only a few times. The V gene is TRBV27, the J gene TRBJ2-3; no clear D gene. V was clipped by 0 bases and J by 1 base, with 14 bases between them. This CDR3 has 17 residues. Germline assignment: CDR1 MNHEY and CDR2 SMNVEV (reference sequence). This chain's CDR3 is CASSLSGRQVGTDTQYF. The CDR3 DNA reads TGTGCCAGCAGTTTATCGGGCCGCCAAGTCGGCACAGATACGCAGTATTTT.

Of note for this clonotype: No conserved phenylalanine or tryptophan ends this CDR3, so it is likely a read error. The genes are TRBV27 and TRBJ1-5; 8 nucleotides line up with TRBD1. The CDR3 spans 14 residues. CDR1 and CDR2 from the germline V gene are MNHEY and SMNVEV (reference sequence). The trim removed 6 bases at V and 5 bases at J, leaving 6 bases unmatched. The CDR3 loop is CASSPTGEYQPQHY. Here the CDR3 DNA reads TGTGCCAGCAGCCCGACAGGGGAATATCAGCCCCAGCATTAT.

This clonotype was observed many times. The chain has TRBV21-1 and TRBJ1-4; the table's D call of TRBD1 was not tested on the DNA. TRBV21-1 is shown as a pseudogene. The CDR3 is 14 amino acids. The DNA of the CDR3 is TGTGCCAGCAGCGAGACAGGACTCGATGAAAAACTGTTTTTT. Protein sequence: CASSETGLDEKLFF.

CDR3: CSALKDRGSTDTQYF. The CDR3 DNA follows: TGCAGTGCCCTGAAAGACCGGGGCAGCACAGATACGCAGTATTTT. This chain uses TRBV20-1 with TRBJ2-3, with D perhaps being TRBD1 or TRBD2 (5 bases each). Germline CDR1 and CDR2: DFQATT and SNEGSKA (reference sequence). The CDR3 runs 15 residues. Trimming removed 6 bases at V and 0 bases at J, with 16 bases between.

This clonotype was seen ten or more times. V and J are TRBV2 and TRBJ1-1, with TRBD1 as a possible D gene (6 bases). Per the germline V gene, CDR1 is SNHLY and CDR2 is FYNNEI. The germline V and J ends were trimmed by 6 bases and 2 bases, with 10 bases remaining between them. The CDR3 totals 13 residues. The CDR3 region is CASRRTVNTEAFF. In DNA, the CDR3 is TGTGCCAGCAGACGGACAGTTAACACTGAAGCTTTCTTT.

CDR3: CASQRDRLHTGELFF. The CDR3 DNA is TGTGCCAGCCAAAGGGACAGGTTACACACCGGGGAGCTGTTTTTT. This chain links TRBV11-2 with TRBJ2-2; 8 nucleotides line up with TRBD1. The V gene's germline CDR1 is SGHAT and CDR2 FQNNGV. With V trimmed by 8 bases and J by 3 bases, 8 bases remained unmatched. This CDR3 is built from 15 residues. The complete variable domain, with remaining parts taken from reference TRBV11-2 and TRBJ2-2, reads EAGVAQSPRYKIIEKRQSVAFWCNPISGHATLYWYQQILGQGPKLLIQFQNNGVVDDSQLPKDRFSAERLKGVDSTLKIQPAKLEDSAVYLCASQRDRLHTGELFFGEGSRLTVL.

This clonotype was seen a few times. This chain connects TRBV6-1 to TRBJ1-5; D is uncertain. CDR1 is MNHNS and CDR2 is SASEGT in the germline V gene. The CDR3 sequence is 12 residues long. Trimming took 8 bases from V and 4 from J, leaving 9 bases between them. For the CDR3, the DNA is TGTGCCAGCGAAGGACCGAATCAGCCCCAGCATTTT. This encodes CASEGPNQPQHF.

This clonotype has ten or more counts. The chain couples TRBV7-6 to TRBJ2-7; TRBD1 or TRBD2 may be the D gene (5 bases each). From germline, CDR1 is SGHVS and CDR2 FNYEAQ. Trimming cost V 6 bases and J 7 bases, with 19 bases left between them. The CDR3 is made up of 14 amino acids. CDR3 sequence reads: CASSPGPQTEEQYF. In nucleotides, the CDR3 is TGTGCCAGCAGTCCGGGACCCCAAACGGAGGAGCAGTACTTC.

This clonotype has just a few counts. The CDR3 sequence: CASSEQGGYEQYF. CDR3 sequence (DNA): TGTGCCAGCAGTGAGCAGGGGGGATACGAGCAGTACTTC. The chain recombines TRBV6-4 with TRBJ2-7; TRBD1 is a possible D gene (7 bases). Trimming cost V 3 bases and J 4 bases, with 10 bases left between them. The CDR3 runs to 13 residues. CDR1 MRHNA and CDR2 SNTAGT come from the germline V gene.

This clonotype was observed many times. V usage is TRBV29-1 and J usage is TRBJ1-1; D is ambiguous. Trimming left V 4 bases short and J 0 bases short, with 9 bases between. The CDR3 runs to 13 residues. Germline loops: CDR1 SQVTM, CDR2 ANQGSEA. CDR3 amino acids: CSVVENLNTEAFF. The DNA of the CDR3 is TGCAGCGTTGTTGAAAACCTGAACACTGAAGCTTTCTTT.

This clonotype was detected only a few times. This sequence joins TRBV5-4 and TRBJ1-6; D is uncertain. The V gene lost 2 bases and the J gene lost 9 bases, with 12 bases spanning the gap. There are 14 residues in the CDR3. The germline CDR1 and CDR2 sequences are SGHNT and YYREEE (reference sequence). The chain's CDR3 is CASSFRGSSSPLHF. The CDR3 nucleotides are TGTGCCAGCAGCTTTCGAGGGTCCAGTTCACCCCTCCACTTT.

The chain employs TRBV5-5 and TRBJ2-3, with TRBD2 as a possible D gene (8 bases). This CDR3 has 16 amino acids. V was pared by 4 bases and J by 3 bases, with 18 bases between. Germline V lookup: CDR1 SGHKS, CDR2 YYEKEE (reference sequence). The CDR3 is CASSRDSGGGTDTQYF. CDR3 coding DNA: TGTGCCAGCAGCCGGGACAGCGGGGGTGGAACAGATACGCAGTATTTT.